One sample yielded the 22 T cell receptor beta chains listed below, sequenced in a study of stem cell transplantation in POMP-related autoinflammatory disease. Profiled with immunoSEQ multiplex PCR; TCRdb holds only in-frame clones, not every one. The sample includes some 65,000 clones, about nine tenths of them seen just once. This material consisted of CD4+ T cells from PBMCs, taken after stem cell transplantation. These receptor sequences come from a human patient with POMP-related autoinflammation and immune dysregulation (PRAID). Some T cells may arise from the graft donor.

J is TRBJ2-1 and V is TRBV5-4; a weak D match, TRBD2 (7 bases). The germline V gene has CDR1 SGHNT and CDR2 YYREEE (reference sequence). V was cut by 7 bases and J by 4 bases, with 18 bases left in between. CDR3 length equals 15 residues. The CDR3 loop reads CASGTGGPLYNEQFF. CDR3 bases: TGTGCCAGCGGTACCGGGGGGCCATTATACAATGAGCAGTTCTTC. The full variable domain, with the rest looked up from reference TRBV5-4 and TRBJ2-1, is ETGVTQSPTHLIKTRGQQVTLRCSSQSGHNTVSWYQQALGQGPQFIFQYYREEENGRGNFPPRFSGLQFPNYSSELNVNALELDDSALYLCASGTGGPLYNEQFFGPGTRLTVL.

The chain uses TRBV5-1 and TRBJ1-1; D remains ambiguous. Germline V CDR1 and CDR2: SGHRS, YFSETQ. This CDR3 is built from 14 residues. Trimming shortened V by 0 bases and J by 5 bases, and 11 bases separated the two germline ends. CDR3 sequence: CASSLVAGPTEAFF. As DNA, the CDR3 is TGCGCCAGCAGCTTGGTTGCAGGCCCTACTGAAGCTTTCTTT.

This chain joins TRBV5-1 and TRBJ1-5; D ambiguous. V lost 8 bases and J lost 2, with 14 bases in between. The CDR3 is 14 amino acids. Germline assignment: CDR1 SGHRS and CDR2 YFSETQ. The CDR3 nucleotides read TGCGCCAGGCCGATGAAGTTGGGCAATCAGCCCCAGCATTTT. It encodes CARPMKLGNQPQHF. Full variable domain (rest looked up from reference TRBV5-1 and TRBJ1-5): KAGVTQTPRYLIKTRGQQVTLSCSPISGHRSVSWYQQTPGQGLQFLFEYFSETQRNKGNFPGRFSGRQFSNSRSEMNVSTLELGDSALYLCARPMKLGNQPQHFGDGTRLSIL.

This chain joins TRBV3-1 (or the pseudogene TRBV3-2) and TRBJ2-3; the D call may be TRBD1 or TRBD2 (5 bases each). The CDR3 consists of 13 residues. Deletions cut 3 bases from V and 4 bases from J, with 8 bases between. CDR1 is LGHDT and CDR2 is YNNKEL in the germline V gene (reference sequence). CDR3 nucleotide sequence: TGTGCCAGCAGCCAGGGACCCGCAGATACGCAGTATTTT. Translation: CASSQGPADTQYF.

This chain uses TRBV3-1 (or the pseudogene TRBV3-2) with TRBJ2-1; 7 positions agree with TRBD2. This CDR3 is built from 16 residues. Germline-derived CDR1 and CDR2 are LGHDT and YNNKEL (reference sequence). With V trimmed by 2 bases and J by 4 bases, 8 bases remained unmatched. Written as DNA, the CDR3 is TGTGCCAGCAGCCAATCCGACCAGCGGGGTTACAATGAGCAGTTCTTC. This translates into CASSQSDQRGYNEQFF.

This clone has only a few counts. The V and J genes are TRBV4-1 and TRBJ1-2; no firm D call. From germline, CDR1 is MGHRA and CDR2 YSYEKL. The germline V and J ends were trimmed by 0 bases and 8 bases, with 10 bases remaining between them. The CDR3 sequence is 13 residues long. The CDR3 loop reads CASSQDWSQGYTF. In DNA, the CDR3 is TGCGCCAGCAGCCAAGATTGGTCTCAAGGCTACACCTTC.

The chain has TRBV6-1 and TRBJ1-2, with D possibly being TRBD1 (6 bases). This CDR3 region has 15 residues. Germline V gene sequence: CDR1 MNHNS, CDR2 SASEGT. V lost 1 base to trimming and J lost 6 bases, with 15 bases between them. This CDR3 is CASSEVGGRKDGYTF. In DNA, the CDR3 is TGTGCCAGCAGTGAAGTCGGGGGCAGAAAGGATGGCTACACCTTC.

V and J are TRBV3-1 (or the pseudogene TRBV3-2) and TRBJ2-3; no clear D gene. V lost 5 bases to trimming and J lost 6 bases, with 15 bases between them. Germline V CDR1 and CDR2: LGHDT, YNNKEL (reference sequence). This CDR3 comprises 14 residues. CDR3 amino acids: CASSASYLSDTQYF. The CDR3 DNA sequence: TGTGCCAGCAGCGCCTCCTACCTGTCCGATACGCAGTATTTT.

The V call is TRBV11-3, the J call TRBJ2-1; D gene uncertain. This CDR3 is built from 13 residues. V gave up 1 base and J gave up 6 bases, with 7 bases separating them. Germline V gene sequence: CDR1 SGHNT, CDR2 YENEEA. The CDR3 here is CASSLASFNEQFF. In DNA, the CDR3 is TGTGCCAGCAGCTTAGCTAGTTTCAATGAGCAGTTCTTC.

The J gene is TRBJ1-2, the V gene TRBV6-5; D uncertain. The CDR3 covers 14 residues. Trimming cost V 0 bases and J 0 bases, with 5 bases left between them. Per germline, CDR1 MNHEY and CDR2 SVGAGI. This chain's CDR3 is CASSYSRSNYGYTF. As DNA, the CDR3 is TGTGCCAGCAGTTACTCGCGCTCTAACTATGGCTACACCTTC.

This chain joins TRBV4-2 and TRBJ2-3; perhaps TRBD2 as D (6 bases). Germline V CDR1 and CDR2: LGHNA, YNFKEQ. V lost 8 bases and J lost 2, with 17 bases in between. CDR3 length: 15 residues. The CDR3 DNA reads TGTGCCAGCTCATGGACTACTTTTAACACAGATACGCAGTATTTT. It codes for CASSWTTFNTDTQYF.

V is TRBV10-3 and J is TRBJ2-7, with TRBD2 matching 10 bases. This CDR3 contains 19 residues. J gave up 6 bases and V 4 bases, and 21 bases lay outside the gene matches. The V gene's germline CDR1 is ENHRY and CDR2 SYGVKD. The CDR3 DNA reads as TGTGCCATCAGTGGGACTAGCGGACCTTACGAGGGATTGGTGAGCGAGCAGTACGTC. Encoded protein: CAISGTSGPYEGLVSEQYV.

The CDR3 sequence: CASSWAGGVNEKLFF. The DNA for the CDR3 is TGTGCCAGCAGCTGGGCAGGGGGCGTTAATGAAAAACTGTTTTTT. This sequence joins TRBV7-9 and TRBJ1-4, with 8 bases identical to TRBD1. V dropped 4 bases and J dropped 4; count of bases not matched to a gene: 5. The V gene's germline CDR1 is SEHNR and CDR2 FQNEAQ (reference sequence). There are 15 residues in the CDR3.

V and J are TRBV28 and TRBJ2-7; D remains unclear. V lost 2 bases and J lost 4, with 15 bases in between. The CDR3 runs to 15 residues. The V gene's germline CDR1 is MDHEN and CDR2 SYDVKM. CDR3 nucleotides: TGTGCCAGCAGTTTACGGGCCCGGATCCGGTACGAGCAGTACTTC. Translating it yields CASSLRARIRYEQYF.

The chain joins TRBV29-1 to TRBJ1-3; TRBD1 matches at 9 bases. The CDR3 has 15 amino acids. J gave up 0 bases and V 7 bases, and 7 bases lay outside the gene matches. CDR1 is SQVTM and CDR2 is ANQGSEA in the germline V gene. The CDR3, as DNA: TGCAGCGCCGCGGGACAGGGCTTCTCTGGAAACACCATATATTTT. Translation: CSAAGQGFSGNTIYF. The full variable domain, its missing parts supplied by reference TRBV29-1 and TRBJ1-3, is SAVISQKPSRDICQRGTSLTIQCQVDSQVTMMFWYRQQPGQSLTLIATANQGSEATYESGFVIDKFPISRPNLTFSTLTVSNMSPEDSSIYLCSAAGQGFSGNTIYFGEGSWLTVV.

V is TRBV28 and J is TRBJ2-5; 7 nucleotides align to TRBD1. V was clipped by 6 bases and J by 7 bases; unmatched bases: 8. The germline CDR1 and CDR2 sequences are MDHEN and SYDVKM. There are 13 residues in the CDR3. The CDR3 protein is CASRYTGVATQYF. The CDR3 DNA sequence: TGTGCCAGCAGGTATACAGGGGTGGCGACCCAGTACTTC.

This clone was seen only once. The chain joins TRBV10-3 to TRBJ2-5; a weak D match, TRBD1 (5 bases). The CDR3 is 13 amino acids. Germline loops: CDR1 ENHRY, CDR2 SYGVKD. The ends were cut back, 2 bases at V and 9 bases at J, with 13 bases in the middle. The DNA of the CDR3 is TGTGCCATCAGTGAGAGGGGAAGAGAAGCCCAGTACTTC. Translating gives CAISERGREAQYF.

The V gene is TRBV19, the J gene TRBJ1-5; no firm D call. CDR1 is LNHDA, CDR2 SQIVND, per germline (reference sequence). Trimming removed 4 bases from V and 5 bases from J, with 6 bases in between. This CDR3 is 12 amino acids long. The CDR3 loop reads CASSKMDQPQHF. The CDR3 DNA reads as TGTGCCAGTAGTAAAATGGATCAGCCCCAGCATTTT.

On this clone itself: The same CDR3 is also encoded by other DNA sequences in this sample. The chain joins TRBV5-1 to TRBJ2-2; TRBD1 is a possible D gene (5 bases). Germline V gene sequence: CDR1 SGHRS, CDR2 YFSETQ. The CDR3 sequence is 15 residues long. V was shortened by 2 bases and J by 1 base, with 9 bases between the two germline ends. The CDR3 region is CASSFQGQNTGELFF. CDR3 coding DNA: TGCGCCAGCAGCTTTCAGGGCCAGAACACCGGGGAGCTGTTTTTT.

This clone was seen a handful of times. This chain joins TRBV6-5 and TRBJ2-7; TRBD2 agrees at 9 bases. Unmatched junction bases numbered 6, after V lost 6 bases and J lost 0 bases. Germline CDR1 and CDR2: MNHEY and SVGAGI. This CDR3 has 15 amino acids. CDR3 coding DNA: TGTGCCAGCAGGGTATATAGCGGGAGCTCCTACGAGCAGTACTTC. It translates to CASRVYSGSSYEQYF.

The chain is built from TRBV9 and TRBJ2-2; no clear D gene. V lost 5 bases and J 0 bases, leaving 8 bases between the germline ends. The CDR3 sequence is 14 residues long. Germline V CDR1 and CDR2: SGDLS, YYNGEE. CDR3 DNA sequence: TGTGCCAGCAGTGGGATCGCGAACACCGGGGAGCTGTTTTTT. Translation: CASSGIANTGELFF. Variable domain in full (rest from reference TRBV9 and TRBJ2-2): DSGVTQTPKHLITATGQRVTLRCSPRSGDLSVYWYQQSLDQGLQFLIQYYNGEERAKGNILERFSAQQFPDLHSELNLSSLELGDSALYFCASSGIANTGELFFGEGSRLTVL.

The sample holds a few counts of this clone. J is TRBJ2-7 and V is TRBV4-1, with TRBD1 matching 8 bases. Germline values: CDR1 MGHRA, CDR2 YSYEKL. The V gene end was trimmed by 4 bases and the J gene end by 5 bases; junction bases not matched to a gene: 13. This CDR3 has 16 amino acids. The DNA for the CDR3 is TGCGCCAGCAGCCCACCCGCCCGGGACAGGCACAACGAGCAGTACTTC. The encoded protein is CASSPPARDRHNEQYF.